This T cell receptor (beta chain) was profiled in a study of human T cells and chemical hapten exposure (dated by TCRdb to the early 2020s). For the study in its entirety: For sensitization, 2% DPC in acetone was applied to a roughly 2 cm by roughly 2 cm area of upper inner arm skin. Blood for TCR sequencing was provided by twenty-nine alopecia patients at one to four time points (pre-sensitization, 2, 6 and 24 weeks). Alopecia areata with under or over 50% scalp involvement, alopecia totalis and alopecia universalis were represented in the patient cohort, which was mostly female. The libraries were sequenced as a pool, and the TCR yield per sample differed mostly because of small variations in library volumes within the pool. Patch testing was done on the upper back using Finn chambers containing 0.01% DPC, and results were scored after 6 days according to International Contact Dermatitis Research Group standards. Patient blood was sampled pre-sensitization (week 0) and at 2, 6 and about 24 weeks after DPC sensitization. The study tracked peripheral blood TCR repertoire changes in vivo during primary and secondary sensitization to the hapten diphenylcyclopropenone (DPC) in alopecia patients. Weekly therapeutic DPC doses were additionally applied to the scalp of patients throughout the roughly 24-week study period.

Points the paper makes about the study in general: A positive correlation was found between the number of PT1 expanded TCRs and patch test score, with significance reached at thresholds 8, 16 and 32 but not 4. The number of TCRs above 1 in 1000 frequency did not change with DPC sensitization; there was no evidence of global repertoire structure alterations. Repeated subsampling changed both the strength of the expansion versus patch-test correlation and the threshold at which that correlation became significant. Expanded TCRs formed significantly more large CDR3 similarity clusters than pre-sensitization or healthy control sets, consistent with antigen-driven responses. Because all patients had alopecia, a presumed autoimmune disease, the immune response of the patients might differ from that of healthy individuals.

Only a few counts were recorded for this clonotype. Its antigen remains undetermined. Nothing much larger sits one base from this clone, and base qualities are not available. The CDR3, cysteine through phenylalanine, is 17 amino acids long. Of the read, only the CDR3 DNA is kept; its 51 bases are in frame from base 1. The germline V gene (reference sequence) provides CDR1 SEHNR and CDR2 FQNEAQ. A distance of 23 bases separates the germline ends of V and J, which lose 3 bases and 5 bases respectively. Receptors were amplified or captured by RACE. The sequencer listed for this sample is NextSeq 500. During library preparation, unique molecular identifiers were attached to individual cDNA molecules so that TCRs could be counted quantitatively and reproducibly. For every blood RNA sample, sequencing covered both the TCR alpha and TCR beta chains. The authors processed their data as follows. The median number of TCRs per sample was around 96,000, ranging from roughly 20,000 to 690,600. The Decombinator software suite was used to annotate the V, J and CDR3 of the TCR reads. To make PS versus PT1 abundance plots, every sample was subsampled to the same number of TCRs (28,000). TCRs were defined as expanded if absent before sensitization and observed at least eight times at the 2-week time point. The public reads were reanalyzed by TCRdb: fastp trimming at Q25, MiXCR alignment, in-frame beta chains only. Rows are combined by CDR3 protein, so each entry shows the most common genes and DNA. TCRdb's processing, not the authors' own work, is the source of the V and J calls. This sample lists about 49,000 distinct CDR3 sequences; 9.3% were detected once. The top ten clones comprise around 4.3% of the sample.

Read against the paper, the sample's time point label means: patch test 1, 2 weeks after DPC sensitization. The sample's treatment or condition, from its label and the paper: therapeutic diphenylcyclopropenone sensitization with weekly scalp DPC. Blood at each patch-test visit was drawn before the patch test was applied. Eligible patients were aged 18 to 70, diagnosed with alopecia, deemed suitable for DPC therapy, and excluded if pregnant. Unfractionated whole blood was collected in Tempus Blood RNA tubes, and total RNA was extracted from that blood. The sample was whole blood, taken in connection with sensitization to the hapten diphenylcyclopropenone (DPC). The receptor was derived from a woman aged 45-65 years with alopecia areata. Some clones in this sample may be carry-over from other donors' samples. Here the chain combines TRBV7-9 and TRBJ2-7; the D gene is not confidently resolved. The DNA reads TGTGCCAGCAGCTTTCCGTCCGCGTCGAGCGACACACACGAGCAGTACTTC. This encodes CASSFPSASSDTHEQYF.